The 8 T cell receptor beta chains presented below share a single source sample, sequenced in a study of cytomegalovirus exposure and HLA in healthy donors. Method: immunoSEQ multiplex PCR; TCRdb's copy keeps in-frame clones and lacks some. Among 200,000 to 300,000 clones listed, 80% to 95% were seen once. The sample comprised PBMCs. The receptors here all came from a young woman in good health and CMV-seronegative.

The V and J genes are TRBV9 and TRBJ2-6; no reliable D call. V was trimmed by 4 bases and J by 3 bases, leaving 8 bases between them. In germline, CDR1 is SGDLS, CDR2 YYNGEE. The CDR3 is made up of 14 amino acids. This chain's CDR3 is CASSPSSGANVLTF. The CDR3 DNA follows: TGTGCCAGCAGCCCCTCGAGTGGGGCCAACGTCCTGACTTTC. Complete variable domain (other parts from reference TRBV9 and TRBJ2-6): DSGVTQTPKHLITATGQRVTLRCSPRSGDLSVYWYQQSLDQGLQFLIQYYNGEERAKGNILERFSAQQFPDLHSELNLSSLELGDSALYFCASSPSSGANVLTFGAGSRLTVL.

V gene TRBV13 combines with J gene TRBJ1-2; no reliable D call. The CDR3 is made up of 14 amino acids. V dropped 0 bases and J dropped 2 bases, with 7 bases sitting between them. The germline V gene encodes CDR1 PRHDT and CDR2 FYEKMQ (reference sequence). The CDR3 reads CASSLGEKNYGYTF. Written as DNA, the CDR3 is TGTGCCAGCAGCTTAGGGGAGAAGAACTATGGCTACACCTTC.

This sequence joins TRBV27 and TRBJ1-5, with D tentatively TRBD1 (5 bases). The CDR3 covers 14 residues. Germline V gives CDR1 MNHEY, CDR2 SMNVEV (reference sequence). With 2 bases removed from V and 4 bases from J, the gap between germline ends came to 9 bases. The CDR3 is CASSLGGENQPQHF. The CDR3 bases are TGTGCCAGCAGTTTAGGAGGGGAAAATCAGCCCCAGCATTTT.

The chain has TRBV11-3 and TRBJ2-7, with 10 positions matching TRBD2. Germline V gene sequence: CDR1 SGHNT, CDR2 YENEEA. The CDR3 has 15 residues. Trimming cost V 3 bases and J 4 bases; bases outside gene matches: 6. In nucleotides, the CDR3 is TGTGCCAGCAGCTTCACTCTAGCGGGAGAATACGAGCAGTACTTC. It specifies CASSFTLAGEYEQYF.

This sequence joins TRBV9 and TRBJ2-5; maybe TRBD1 (5 bases). Per germline, CDR1 SGDLS and CDR2 YYNGEE. The CDR3 consists of 13 residues. Trimming pared 9 bases from V and 3 bases from J, leaving 15 bases between. The CDR3 coding sequence is TGTGCCACCAGTGGGGCGAATGAAGAGACCCAGTACTTC. Translation: CATSGANEETQYF.

Only one count was recorded for this clone. The chain carries TRBV7-3 and TRBJ2-6; no definite D call. The CDR3 contains 15 residues. V shed 6 bases and J shed 1 base, with 10 bases lying between them. CDR1 and CDR2 (germline): SGHTA, FQGTGA. The CDR3 loop is CASSRGESGANVLTF. In nucleotides, the CDR3 is TGTGCCAGCAGTCGTGGGGAATCTGGGGCCAACGTCCTGACTTTC.

V and J are TRBV5-6 and TRBJ1-4; D not certain. V shed 3 bases and J shed 3 bases, with 6 bases lying between them. Germline V gene lookup returns CDR1 SGHDT and CDR2 YYEEEE. The CDR3 has 13 amino acids. This chain's CDR3 is CASSSDPNEKLFF. The CDR3 bases are TGTGCCAGCAGCTCGGATCCTAATGAAAAACTGTTTTTT.

The chain is built from TRBV27 and TRBJ2-7, with a possible D match to TRBD2 (5 bases). The CDR3 is 15 residues long. Trimming shortened V by 0 bases and J by 0 bases, and 9 bases separated the two germline ends. Germline-derived CDR1 and CDR2 are MNHEY and SMNVEV (reference sequence). DNA for the CDR3: TGTGCCAGCAGTTTATCGTCCGGGGACTCCTACGAGCAGTACTTC. Protein sequence: CASSLSSGDSYEQYF.